The 17 T cell receptor beta chains below all came from one sample that was sequenced in a study of T cell repertoires in cytomegalovirus infection. What these receptors recognize is not known. TCRdb ran MiXCR on the reads and lists one entry per CDR3 protein. The sample lists approximately 730,000 distinct CDR3 sequences; around a third were seen once. The sequences come from cultured PBMCs, collected from culture after CMV antigen stimulation. All receptors come from a human donor in good health (CMV status not recorded). Some clones in this sample may be carry-over from other donors' samples.

V is TRBV6-5 and J is TRBJ2-1, with D perhaps TRBD1 or TRBD2 (6 bases each). This CDR3 has 15 amino acids. In germline, CDR1 is MNHEY, CDR2 SVGAGI. V lost 8 bases and J lost 5, with 19 bases in between. CDR3 bases: TGTGCCAGCCGAACGGGGGCTAGTTCCCACAATGAGCAGTTCTTC. As protein: CASRTGASSHNEQFF.

This chain joins TRBV19 and TRBJ1-2; the D gene is possibly TRBD1 (5 bases). CDR1 is LNHDA and CDR2 is SQIVND in the germline V gene (reference sequence). This CDR3 contains 13 residues. V lost 5 bases and J 4 bases, leaving 11 bases between the germline ends. CDR3 residues: CASSGGTAYGYTF. CDR3 sequence (DNA): TGTGCCAGTAGTGGCGGGACGGCCTATGGCTACACCTTC.

In its sample, this clonotype was seen a few times. This sequence joins TRBV7-9 and TRBJ1-1, with D perhaps matching TRBD1 (5 bases). Trimming cost V 2 bases and J 1 base, with 11 bases left between them. The CDR3 loop spans 15 amino acids. Germline V gene sequence: CDR1 SEHNR, CDR2 FQNEAQ (reference sequence). The CDR3 nucleotides read TGTGCCAGCAGCTTAACAGGAGTGGCGAACACTGAAGCTTTCTTT. It is translated as CASSLTGVANTEAFF.

The table lists this clonotype with many counts. CDR3 bases: TGTGCCAGCAGCTTAAATCGGGCGCGGGAGGACACTGAAGCTTTCTTT. Its protein product is CASSLNRAREDTEAFF. The chain couples TRBV7-8 to TRBJ1-1; D gene unclear. V lost 2 bases and J lost 3, with 16 bases in between. CDR3 length: 16 amino acids. Germline loops: CDR1 SGHVS, CDR2 FQNEAQ.

This clonotype appeared a few times. CDR3 coding DNA: TGCAGTGCAACTGACAGGGAAGCCTACAATGAGCAGTTCTTC. Encoded protein: CSATDREAYNEQFF. The V gene is TRBV20-1, the J gene TRBJ2-1; 7 bases are a match to TRBD1. The CDR3 spans 14 residues. Germline V gene data show CDR1 as DFQATT and CDR2 as SNEGSKA (reference sequence). The V segment lost 6 bases and the J segment 2 bases; nucleotides outside the gene matches: 7.

This chain joins TRBV6-1 and TRBJ2-7; D is possibly TRBD1 or TRBD2 (5 bases each). The CDR3 is 16 amino acids. Germline assignment: CDR1 MNHNS and CDR2 SASEGT. The germline V and J ends were trimmed by 1 base and 0 bases, with 13 bases remaining between them. The CDR3 sequence: CASSEGGWGSSYEQYF. CDR3 bases: TGTGCCAGCAGTGAAGGGGGGTGGGGGAGCTCCTACGAGCAGTACTTC.

V and J are TRBV19 and TRBJ2-1; TRBD1 agrees at 7 bases. V gave up 4 bases and J gave up 7 bases; unmatched junction bases: 4. Germline V gives CDR1 LNHDA, CDR2 SQIVND (reference sequence). The CDR3 runs 13 residues. The DNA for the CDR3 is TGTGCCAGTAGTACCAACAGGGGAAATGAGCAGTTCTTC. This translates into CASSTNRGNEQFF.

The V gene is TRBV12-3 or TRBV12-4, the J gene TRBJ1-6; D gene unclear. V lost 6 bases, J lost 7 bases, and 16 bases lay in between. The CDR3 extends over 15 amino acids. The CDR3 sequence: CASSSRNLVNSPLHF. Here the CDR3 DNA reads TGTGCCAGCAGCTCCAGGAATCTGGTGAATTCACCCCTCCACTTT.

This clonotype has just a few counts. The gene calls are TRBV20-1 and TRBJ2-3; D possibly corresponds to TRBD2 (5 bases). Germline assignment: CDR1 DFQATT and CDR2 SNEGSKA (reference sequence). The CDR3 is 13 residues long. CDR3 coding DNA: TGCAGCGCAGGCTCGGCCCGGGGAGATACGCAGTATTTT. It yields the protein CSAGSARGDTQYF.

This clonotype was detected ten times or more. The V and J genes are TRBV7-2 and TRBJ1-2; 9 bases map to TRBD1. Trimming cost V 5 bases and J 4 bases; bases outside gene matches: 8. The CDR3 covers 15 residues. CDR1 is SGHTA and CDR2 is FQGNSA in the germline V gene. CDR3 in amino acids: CASSPGQGRGYGYTF. CDR3 nucleotide sequence: TGTGCCAGCAGCCCGGGACAGGGCCGCGGCTATGGCTACACCTTC.

The V gene is TRBV29-1, the J gene TRBJ2-3, with 8 bases lining up with TRBD2. CDR3 length: 14 amino acids. The germline CDR1 and CDR2 sequences are SQVTM and ANQGSEA. The V segment lost 0 bases and the J segment 3 bases; nucleotides outside the gene matches: 2. CDR3: CSVEDRGGTDTQYF. The CDR3 region has the DNA TGCAGCGTTGAAGATCGGGGGGGTACAGATACGCAGTATTTT.

This clonotype was recorded at least ten times. This chain joins TRBV7-2 and TRBJ1-5, with 7 bases lining up with TRBD1. Germline loops: CDR1 SGHTA, CDR2 FQGNSA. Germline trimming cut 3 bases from V and 3 bases from J; bases unmatched to any gene: 5. This CDR3 spans 15 amino acids. The CDR3 DNA is TGTGCCAGCAGCTTCTCGCAGGGGGTCAATCAGCCCCAGCATTTT. Its translation: CASSFSQGVNQPQHF. Full variable domain (outside the CDR3, taken from reference TRBV7-2 and TRBJ1-5): GAGVSQSPSNKVTEKGKDVELRCDPISGHTALYWYRQSLGQGLEFLIYFQGNSAPDKSGLPSDRFSAERTGGSVSTLTIQRTQQEDSAVYLCASSFSQGVNQPQHFGDGTRLSIL.

The chain uses TRBV6-2 or TRBV6-3 and TRBJ2-1; D is undetermined. Germline CDR1 and CDR2: MNHEY and SVGEGT. The CDR3 length is 16 residues. Trimming took off 6 bases at V and 0 bases at J, with 15 bases between the two ends. The CDR3 DNA reads as TGTGCCAGCAGGTCTTCGGAGCCTCTCTCCTACAATGAGCAGTTCTTC. The encoded protein is CASRSSEPLSYNEQFF.

In DNA form, the CDR3 reads TGTGCCAGCAGCTTATTACTCGGCAATGAGCAGTTCTTC. Amino acid sequence: CASSLLLGNEQFF. The gene calls are TRBV7-8 and TRBJ2-1; no clear D gene. Trimming took 2 bases from V and 6 from J, leaving 8 bases between them. The CDR3 loop spans 13 amino acids. The germline gives CDR1 SGHVS, CDR2 FQNEAQ.

This clonotype was seen a few times. V and J are TRBV10-3 and TRBJ2-3; no reliable D call. CDR1 is ENHRY, CDR2 SYGVKD, per germline. This CDR3 is 13 amino acids long. V lost 2 bases and J lost 2, with 5 bases in between. The CDR3 reads CAISETSTDTQYF. The CDR3 coding sequence is TGTGCCATCAGTGAGACTTCCACAGATACGCAGTATTTT.

The V and J genes are TRBV5-6 and TRBJ1-4; D call uncertain. Per the germline V gene, CDR1 is SGHDT and CDR2 is YYEEEE. The CDR3 has 13 amino acids. V lost 4 bases, J lost 6 bases, and 10 bases lay in between. The DNA of the CDR3 is TGTGCCAGCAGCGTCTCCAGAGATGAAAAACTGTTTTTT. This encodes CASSVSRDEKLFF.

This clonotype showed up just a few times. The chain employs TRBV4-2 and TRBJ2-7, with D possibly matching TRBD2 (6 bases). With 0 bases removed from V and 3 bases from J, the gap between germline ends came to 9 bases. The germline V gene encodes CDR1 LGHNA and CDR2 YNFKEQ. The CDR3 is 14 amino acids. The CDR3 is CASSQDGGVYEQYF. In DNA form, the CDR3 reads TGTGCCAGCAGCCAAGATGGAGGGGTCTACGAGCAGTACTTC.